A single sample gave rise to the 21 T cell receptor beta chains below, sequenced in a study of blood T cell repertoires in COVID-19. TCRdb's copy holds only in-frame clones and misses some; the assay was immunoSEQ multiplex PCR. The table includes around 70,000 clones, 80% to 85% detected once. The source material was peripheral blood. The receptors shown here come from a woman in her sixties with acute or convalescent COVID-19.

The chain uses TRBV29-1 and TRBJ2-2; the D is unclear. Germline assignment: CDR1 SQVTM and CDR2 ANQGSEA. V was shortened by 4 bases and J by 0 bases, with 12 bases between the two germline ends. The CDR3 sequence is 15 residues long. CDR3 nucleotides: TGCAGCGTTGCTCACAGTTCTTCGAACACCGGGGAGCTGTTTTTT. Protein sequence: CSVAHSSSNTGELFF.

The CDR3 sequence is CAWSLTGSTYNEQFF. The CDR3 DNA follows: TGTGCCTGGAGTCTCACGGGTTCTACTTACAATGAGCAGTTCTTC. The rearrangement joins TRBV30 to TRBJ2-1; D remains ambiguous. Trimming removed 2 bases at V and 4 bases at J, with 15 bases between. Germline assignment: CDR1 GTSNPN and CDR2 SVGIG (reference sequence). The CDR3 has 15 amino acids.

V is TRBV2 and J is TRBJ2-3, with D unresolved. CDR1 is SNHLY, CDR2 FYNNEI, per germline. The CDR3 covers 11 residues. V lost 9 bases and J lost 6, with 10 bases in between. The CDR3 nucleotides are TGTGCCAGTTTTACGGGTGATACGCAGTATTTT. Its protein product is CASFTGDTQYF.

The chain combines TRBV7-8 with TRBJ1-2; TRBD1 is a possible D gene (6 bases). This CDR3 region has 14 residues. Germline V CDR1 and CDR2: SGHVS, FQNEAQ. Trimming cost V 1 base and J 4 bases, with 10 bases left between them. This CDR3 reads CASSLVTGFYGYTF. The CDR3 region has the DNA TGTGCCAGCAGCTTAGTGACAGGCTTCTATGGCTACACCTTC.

The rearrangement links TRBV5-1 to TRBJ2-7, with 10 nucleotides matching TRBD1. The trim removed 3 bases at V and 6 bases at J, leaving 9 bases unmatched. Looked up from germline, CDR1 is SGHRS and CDR2 is YFSETQ. CDR3 size: 15 residues. CDR3 in amino acids: CASSYGQGGGSEQYF. CDR3 in DNA: TGCGCCAGCAGCTACGGACAGGGGGGTGGTTCCGAGCAGTACTTC.

This clone was found a few times. The chain couples TRBV5-4 to TRBJ1-1, with 7 positions matching TRBD1. The CDR3 spans 14 residues. The germline V gene encodes CDR1 SGHNT and CDR2 YYREEE (reference sequence). V shed 3 bases, J shed 2 bases, and the junction held 4 bases outside the gene matches. The CDR3 DNA is TGTGCCAGCAGCTCGGGACAGTTTAACACTGAAGCTTTCTTT. This encodes CASSSGQFNTEAFF.

The V gene is TRBV5-1, the J gene TRBJ2-7; D is perhaps TRBD1 (6 bases). The V end was cut by 0 bases, the J end by 2 bases, with 15 bases between. Germline V CDR1 and CDR2: SGHRS, YFSETQ. CDR3 length: 16 amino acids. CDR3 sequence reads: CASSLGDTPATYEQYF. DNA of the CDR3: TGCGCCAGCAGCTTGGGGGACACCCCCGCGACCTACGAGCAGTACTTC.

The J gene is TRBJ2-1, the V gene TRBV5-1; a weak D match, TRBD1 (5 bases). The CDR3 is 14 residues long. V lost 2 bases and J 2 bases, leaving 8 bases between the germline ends. Germline V lookup: CDR1 SGHRS, CDR2 YFSETQ. The DNA for the CDR3 is TGCGCCAGCAGCTTCTGGGGCCCCTACAATGAGCAGTTCTTC. This gives the protein CASSFWGPYNEQFF.

The gene calls are TRBV2 and TRBJ1-2; D gene ambiguous. Trimming removed 2 bases at V and 2 bases at J, with 3 bases between. This CDR3 comprises 12 residues. Germline CDR1 SNHLY, CDR2 FYNNEI. The CDR3, as DNA: TGTGCCAGCAGTGAACGGAACTATGGCTACACCTTC. Protein product: CASSERNYGYTF.

The chain joins TRBV2 to TRBJ1-2; no definite D call. In germline, CDR1 is SNHLY, CDR2 FYNNEI. The CDR3 contains 13 residues. Trimming shortened V by 2 bases and J by 1 base, and 5 bases separated the two germline ends. CDR3 sequence (DNA): TGTGCCAGCAGTGAATCAGTTAACTATGGCTACACCTTC. Amino acids: CASSESVNYGYTF.

The chain uses TRBV7-2 and TRBJ1-4; no clear D. From germline, CDR1 is SGHTA and CDR2 FQGNSA. V was shortened by 5 bases and J by 7 bases, with 20 bases between the two germline ends. The CDR3 totals 16 residues. CDR3 DNA sequence: TGTGCCAGCAGCACTAGGGTCACGGGGTACGGTGAAAAACTGTTTTTT. This encodes CASSTRVTGYGEKLFF.

The chain couples TRBV28 to TRBJ1-2, with TRBD1 matching 9 bases. The length of the CDR3 is 14 residues. Germline CDR1 reads MDHEN; CDR2 reads SYDVKM. Germline trimming cut 6 bases from V and 8 bases from J; bases unmatched to any gene: 10. The CDR3 region is CASRMTGGVGGYTF. Written as DNA, the CDR3 is TGTGCCAGCAGGATGACAGGGGGAGTAGGAGGCTACACCTTC.

The rearrangement links TRBV28 to TRBJ1-6, with 8 positions matching TRBD1. The ends lost 7 bases at V and 4 bases at J; junction bases unmatched: 6. The CDR3 runs 15 residues. Per the germline V gene, CDR1 is MDHEN and CDR2 is SYDVKM. The CDR3 DNA is TGTGCCAGCAAGACGACAGGGGAATATAATTCACCCCTCCACTTT. Amino acid sequence: CASKTTGEYNSPLHF.

This clone was detected once. The CDR3 loop is CASSSGVINQPQHF. The CDR3 coding sequence is TGTGCCAGCAGTTCGGGGGTTATCAATCAGCCCCAGCATTTT. The chain recombines TRBV2 with TRBJ1-5, with D possibly matching TRBD1 (5 bases). The CDR3 covers 14 residues. Trimming took off 5 bases at V and 3 bases at J, with 11 bases between the two ends. Per the germline V gene, CDR1 is SNHLY and CDR2 is FYNNEI.

The rearrangement uses TRBV18 and TRBJ2-3, with 7 bases matching TRBD1. The V and J ends lost 8 bases and 2 bases, in that order; junction bases with no gene match: 16. The length of the CDR3 is 17 residues. Germline V CDR1 and CDR2: KGHSH, LQKENI. This chain's CDR3 is CASKDRHAVGPTDTQYF. CDR3 coding DNA: TGTGCCAGCAAGGACAGGCACGCCGTCGGGCCCACAGATACGCAGTATTTT.

The chain links TRBV5-1 to TRBJ1-2; unclear D gene. The V and J ends lost 8 bases and 0 bases respectively, with 11 bases between them. The germline V gene has CDR1 SGHRS and CDR2 YFSETQ. The CDR3 consists of 13 residues. CDR3 sequence reads: CASKEPANYGYTF. The CDR3 nucleotides read TGCGCCAGTAAGGAGCCAGCTAACTATGGCTACACCTTC.

This rearrangement joins TRBV27 to TRBJ1-5; TRBD1 aligns across 7 bases. This CDR3 has 18 amino acids. The J segment lost 1 base and the V segment lost 4 bases, leaving 13 bases of the junction unmatched. Germline V gives CDR1 MNHEY, CDR2 SMNVEV (reference sequence). The CDR3 coding sequence is TGTGCCAGCAGTTCCGCCAGACAGGGCGCAGTCAGCAATCAGCCCCAGCATTTT. Its protein is CASSSARQGAVSNQPQHF.

This chain joins TRBV18 and TRBJ1-1, with a possible D match to TRBD1 (6 bases). With 1 base removed from V and 7 bases from J, the gap between germline ends came to 16 bases. Germline assignment: CDR1 KGHSH and CDR2 LQKENI. This CDR3 contains 15 residues. CDR3 sequence reads: CASSPQGHTSYEAFF. The CDR3 DNA reads as TGTGCCAGCTCACCACAGGGACACACGTCGTATGAAGCTTTCTTT.

The chain links TRBV24-1 to TRBJ2-1; D may be TRBD2 (5 bases). Germline CDR1 and CDR2: KGHDR and SFDVKD. V was pared by 4 bases and J by 6 bases, with 18 bases between. The CDR3 spans 16 residues. This CDR3 reads CATSDPTVKGGNEQFF. The CDR3 bases are TGTGCCACCAGTGACCCGACCGTAAAAGGAGGCAATGAGCAGTTCTTC.

The sample holds one count of this clone. V and J are TRBV4-1 and TRBJ2-6; D unclear. The V end lost 4 bases, the J end lost 3 bases, and 10 bases lay between the germline ends. The CDR3 consists of 15 residues. Germline loops: CDR1 MGHRA, CDR2 YSYEKL. CDR3 bases: TGCGCCAGCAGCCCTCTTGGCGGTGGGGCCAACGTCCTGACTTTC. It specifies CASSPLGGGANVLTF.

Only one count was recorded for this clone. The rearrangement links TRBV18 to TRBJ1-1; D uncertain. Per the germline V gene, CDR1 is KGHSH and CDR2 is LQKENI. Trimming took off 0 bases at V and 0 bases at J, with 8 bases between the two ends. The CDR3 consists of 15 residues. The CDR3 reads CASSPPFHMNTEAFF. CDR3 in DNA: TGTGCCAGCTCACCACCGTTTCACATGAACACTGAAGCTTTCTTT.